The source of this T cell receptor (beta chain) is a study of T cells in localized non-small cell lung cancer. Study results and limitations: Median detection of top 100 tumor clones in adjacent lung was about 52 clones. It remains possible that heterogeneity exists, since only one tumor region was sequenced. Uninvolved adjacent lung had higher T cell clonality than tumor and all other tissues. Greater blood T cell density accompanied longer overall survival.

The data were produced by immunoSEQ multiplex PCR, yet TCRdb's version contains in-frame clones alone and is incomplete. Here the sample spans tens of thousands of clones, around four fifths being singletons. Turning to this clone: Its antigen is still unknown.

The V end was cut by 6 bases, the J end by 4 bases, with 13 bases between. The germline V gene has CDR1 SGHRS and CDR2 YFSETQ. The CDR3 runs to 14 residues. The source was peripheral blood, collected before any cancer treatment. This sequence originates from a female donor over 55 with stage I lung adenocarcinoma. The rearrangement uses TRBV5-1 and TRBJ1-4, with D possibly TRBD1 on 6 matching bases. The CDR3 is CASKGVRNNEKLFF. CDR3 nucleotide sequence: TGCGCCAGCAAGGGGGTTCGGAATAATGAAAAACTGTTTTTT.